The clone carrying this TCR beta chain was observed many times. Antigen: not known. Per germline, CDR1 MGHRA and CDR2 YSYEKL. The CDR3 has 16 residues. V lost 0 bases, J lost 2 bases, and 12 bases lay in between. Template material for amplifying TCR beta CDR3 regions consisted of RNA transcripts. In the first-round RT-PCR of the TCR CDR3, the HTBI primer set was used. MiXCR was run by TCRdb on the multiplex PCR reads, yielding one entry per CDR3 protein. In the table there are over 500,000 distinct CDR3 sequences, approximately 15% of which are singletons. This entry belongs to a study of T cells in Graves' hyperthyroidism and ophthalmopathy. Study results and limitations: Ophthalmopathy was model-predicted a median about 6.9 months pre-onset.

The chain employs TRBV4-1 and TRBJ2-3, with a tentative D call TRBD2 (5 bases). The sample consisted of blood. This TCR was recovered from a woman in her thirties or forties with Graves' hyperthyroidism. CDR3 in DNA: TGCGCCAGCAGCCAAGATCACAGCGGCCCCACAGATACGCAGTATTTT. It encodes CASSQDHSGPTDTQYF.